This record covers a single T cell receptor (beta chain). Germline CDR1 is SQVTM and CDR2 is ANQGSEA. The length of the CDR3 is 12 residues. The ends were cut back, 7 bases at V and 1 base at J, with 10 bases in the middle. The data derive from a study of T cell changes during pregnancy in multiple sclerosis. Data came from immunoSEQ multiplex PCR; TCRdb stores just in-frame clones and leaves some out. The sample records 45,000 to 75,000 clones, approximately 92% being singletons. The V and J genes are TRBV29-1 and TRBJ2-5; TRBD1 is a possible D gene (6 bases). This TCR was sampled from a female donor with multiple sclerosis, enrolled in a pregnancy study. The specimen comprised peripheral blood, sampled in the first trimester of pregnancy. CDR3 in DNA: TGCAGCGCCGGGACATCCCAAGAGACCCAGTACTTC. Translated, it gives CSAGTSQETQYF.